This T cell receptor (beta chain) is from a study of blood T cell repertoires in COVID-19. Profiled with immunoSEQ multiplex PCR; TCRdb holds only in-frame clones, not every one. The sample carries some 70,000 clones, approximately 86% recorded once. V trimming: 3 bases; J trimming: 9 bases; junction bases outside the gene matches: 8. The CDR3 runs to 14 residues. CDR1 and CDR2 (germline): DFQATT, SNEGSKA (reference sequence). The sequencing input was peripheral blood. The origin of this receptor is a man aged 45 to 65 with active COVID-19. The chain uses TRBV20-1 and TRBJ1-6; TRBD1 matches at 7 bases. The CDR3 DNA sequence: TGCAGTGCTAGTGGGGGGACAGTCGGTTCACCCCTCCACTTT. It specifies CSASGGTVGSPLHF.